The rows below give T cell receptor beta chains drawn from one sample of a study of T cell repertoires in cytomegalovirus infection. These receptors lack a known antigen. TCRdb reanalysed the reads using MiXCR and keeps one entry per CDR3 protein. This sample has 750,000 to 950,000 distinct CDR3 sequences, with roughly 29% found just once. This sample comprised cultured CD8+ T cells from PBMCs, obtained from culture after CMV antigen stimulation. The receptors stem from a human donor in good health (CMV status not recorded). Some clones in this sample may be carry-over from other donors' samples. Each CDR3 is given with its conserved first and last residue. The D gene is left open where the match is weak. Only some rows state a clone size, as once, few, many or a class for expanded clones.

abundance	v_gene	j_gene	d_gene	CDR3aa
.	TRBV7-6	TRBJ1-2	TRBD1	CAIDRGLFGYTF
.	TRBV20-1	TRBJ1-2	.	CSARLRGAIYGYTF
.	TRBV9	TRBJ2-5	.	CASSKGMDSQETQYF
.	TRBV7-2	TRBJ1-2	.	CASSLLQIYGYTF
.	TRBV7-9	TRBJ2-7	TRBD1	CASSLVGQEYEQYF
.	TRBV19	TRBJ2-7	.	CASSTSGTPSYEQYF
.	TRBV6-5	TRBJ1-2	TRBD1	CASSYSLTGGDGYTF
once	TRBV5-6	TRBJ2-3	.	CASSSHVDTQYF
few	TRBV11-3	TRBJ1-6	.	CASPDRGGESSYNSPLHF
few	TRBV27	TRBJ1-2	TRBD1	CASSPGTVLEGYTF
.	TRBV4-3	TRBJ2-3	.	CASSQEVPSVGTDTQYF
.	TRBV6-2/TRBV6-3	TRBJ2-3	TRBD2	CASSDLAGVLTDTQYF
many	TRBV7-9	TRBJ1-5	.	CASSLVGQGYNQPQHF
few	TRBV28	TRBJ1-2	.	CASSPQSRGTAYGYTF
.	TRBV12-3/TRBV12-4	TRBJ2-7	.	CASSLDGPYEQYF
few	TRBV7-9	TRBJ2-1	TRBD1	CASSPSDRGSYNEQFF
few	TRBV12-3/TRBV12-4	TRBJ2-3	.	CASSFLGIAADTQYF
.	TRBV12-3/TRBV12-4	TRBJ2-3	TRBD1	CASRTRDRGTDTQYF
many	TRBV7-6	TRBJ2-2	TRBD1	CASSTPSNRGLDTGELFF
.	TRBV5-4	TRBJ2-1	TRBD1	CASSPATGPSYNEQFF
many	TRBV12-3/TRBV12-4	TRBJ1-3	.	CASSLGKGGNTIYF
.	TRBV10-3	TRBJ1-2	.	CAISEQGNYGYTF
many	TRBV7-2	TRBJ2-7	TRBD2	CASSFGSGGAHEQYF
few	TRBV5-6	TRBJ2-1	.	CASSAGGSYNEQFF
.	TRBV7-9	TRBJ1-2	.	CASSTQSRAKYGYTF
many	TRBV7-8	TRBJ2-5	.	CASSLYRPNRGQTQYF
.	TRBV7-9	TRBJ1-3	.	CASSSGVNTIYF
.	TRBV12-3/TRBV12-4	TRBJ2-1	TRBD1	CASRPDRGRQDEQFF
few	TRBV7-9	TRBJ1-1	.	CASSLYSGRDTEAFF
.	TRBV4-1	TRBJ1-5	.	CASSQVGGPQPQHF
few	TRBV6-6	TRBJ2-2	TRBD2	CASSPAGEAGELFF
.	TRBV25-1	TRBJ1-6	.	CASSESGPRAPLHF
few	TRBV6-2/TRBV6-3	TRBJ1-2	TRBD1	CASSYPPDRSYYGYTF
few	TRBV7-8	TRBJ2-5	TRBD1	CASSLKGQGRETQYF
.	TRBV12-3/TRBV12-4	TRBJ2-2	.	CASTRPGPMNTGELFF
.	TRBV7-9	TRBJ1-1	.	CASSFFEPGHTEAFF
.	TRBV7-2	TRBJ2-5	.	CASTDRGAEETQYF